The entry below describes one T cell receptor beta chain. The antigen is unknown. This sample is part of a study of CD4 T cells in relation to SARS-CoV-2 and coronaviruses. Study outcomes and limitations: Each donor contributed either pre-pandemic or post-infection samples, not both.

The V gene end was trimmed by 5 bases and the J gene end by 6 bases; junction bases not matched to a gene: 9. The CDR3 runs to 17 residues. The germline CDR1 and CDR2 sequences are SGHVS and FQNEAQ. Deep TCR-beta sequencing used DNA from uncultured naive and memory CD4+ T cells. Clones were read by immunoSEQ multiplex PCR, and TCRdb kept only the in-frame ones, dropping some. The sample shows roughly 63,000 clones, roughly 93% of them seen only once. CD4+ T cells from unexposed donors were obtained before the COVID-19 pandemic (2011-2018). Naive and memory CD4+ T cells came from enriched cryopreserved PBMCs.

The receptor's source is a human donor in good health. The gene calls are TRBV7-8 and TRBJ2-3, with 15 bases that match TRBD2. Sequencing input: naive CD4+ T cells from PBMCs. The sample's subset: naive CD4+ T cells isolated by negative enrichment. CDR3 sequence: CASSLLPGTSGRDTQYF. The DNA of the CDR3 is TGTGCCAGCAGCCTCCTCCCCGGGACTAGCGGGAGGGATACGCAGTATTTT. The variable domain in full, with the rest retrieved from reference TRBV7-8 and TRBJ2-3, is GAGVSQSPRYKVAKRGQDVALRCDPISGHVSLFWYQQALGQGPEFLTYFQNEAQLDKSGLPSDRFFAERPEGSVSTLKIQRTQQEDSAVYLCASSLLPGTSGRDTQYFGPGTRLTVL.